This TCR beta chain was sequenced for a study of blood T cell repertoires in COVID-19. Study-level information: In each case, the material was cDNA or gDNA derived from T cells, B-cell-depleted T cells, or PBMCs.

Sequencing was performed with immunoSEQ multiplex PCR; in TCRdb, only in-frame clones are kept and a portion is missing. This sample yields under 350,000 clones, of which approximately 86% are seen a single time; approximately 2.4% belongs to the top ten. V shed 5 bases and J shed 4 bases, with 21 bases lying between them. The CDR3 loop spans 16 amino acids. Germline CDR1 reads SGHNT; CDR2 reads YYREEE (reference sequence). Recovered status in Cohort 3 required two negative PCRs, clearance, or symptom resolution. Sequencing was done on a sample of PBMCs or T cells enriched from blood (not recorded which). The chain carries TRBV5-4 and TRBJ2-5; D might be TRBD1 (5 bases). The sequence was obtained from a woman between 18 and 29 years old who had recovered from COVID-19. The CDR3 DNA reads as TGTGCCAGCAGAAACCGACAGAGCCCGGTGTTAGAGACCCAGTACTTC. It codes for CASRNRQSPVLETQYF. Drawing the rest from reference TRBV5-4 and TRBJ2-5, the complete variable domain is ETGVTQSPTHLIKTRGQQVTLRCSSQSGHNTVSWYQQALGQGPQFIFQYYREEENGRGNFPPRFSGLQFPNYSSELNVNALELDDSALYLCASRNRQSPVLETQYFGPGTRLLVL.